This TCR beta chain is from a study of cytomegalovirus exposure and HLA in healthy donors. Points from the study as a whole: A few chains tied to CMV proved CMV antigen-specific in vitro.

Measured with immunoSEQ multiplex PCR; TCRdb has only the in-frame clones, and not every one. The sample carries approximately 150,000 clones, roughly 89% recorded once. Details on this clone: The antigen is undetermined.

The CDR3 length is 14 residues. V gave up 0 bases and J gave up 7 bases, with 14 bases separating them. Germline V gene lookup returns CDR1 SGHDT and CDR2 YYEEEE. Sequenced sample: PBMCs. The origin of this receptor is a woman aged 18-29 years in good health and CMV-seropositive. The gene calls are TRBV5-6 and TRBJ2-7; D is possibly TRBD1 (5 bases). CDR3 sequence (DNA): TGTGCCAGCAGCTTGGCCGAGTCTAAGGGGGAGCAGTACTTC. Its protein is CASSLAESKGEQYF.